The 8 T cell receptor beta chains in this list originate from one sample, sequenced in a study of T cell responses to AZD1222 COVID-19 vaccine. The repertoire was sequenced with immunoSEQ multiplex PCR; TCRdb's copy has only in-frame clones and lacks some. The data hold some 120,000 clones, with 92% observed a single time. Sequenced here: peripheral blood, sampled 28 days after the second AZD1222 dose. The source is an adult who received the AZD1222 COVID-19 vaccine.

The rearrangement uses TRBV10-3 and TRBJ2-3; 7 nucleotides line up with TRBD2. Per the germline V gene, CDR1 is ENHRY and CDR2 is SYGVKD. The CDR3 runs 14 residues. V gave up 2 bases and J gave up 8 bases; unmatched junction bases: 7. This chain's CDR3 is CAISERTAGVTQYF. In DNA form, the CDR3 reads TGTGCCATCAGTGAGCGTACGGCGGGAGTTACGCAGTATTTT.

The J gene is TRBJ1-5, the V gene TRBV18; no firm D call. CDR3 length equals 14 residues. The germline CDR1 and CDR2 sequences are KGHSH and LQKENI. The ends were cut back, 3 bases at V and 0 bases at J, with 6 bases in the middle. CDR3 residues: CASSPDYSNQPQHF. In nucleotides, the CDR3 is TGTGCCAGCTCACCGGATTATAGCAATCAGCCCCAGCATTTT.

The gene calls are TRBV14 and TRBJ1-1; 11 bases align to TRBD1. CDR3 length: 16 residues. From germline, CDR1 is SGHDN and CDR2 FVKESK. The V segment lost 4 bases and the J segment 0 bases; nucleotides outside the gene matches: 4. DNA for the CDR3: TGTGCCAGCAGCCCCACGGACAGGGGGCTGAACACTGAAGCTTTCTTT. Its translation is CASSPTDRGLNTEAFF.

This chain links TRBV19 with TRBJ1-5; D call uncertain. CDR1 and CDR2 from the germline V gene are LNHDA and SQIVND (reference sequence). The V and J ends lost 1 base and 5 bases respectively, with 15 bases between them. The CDR3 extends over 16 amino acids. CDR3 protein: CASSIAFSSSHQPQHF. As DNA, the CDR3 is TGTGCCAGTAGTATAGCGTTCAGTTCCTCCCATCAGCCCCAGCATTTT.

J is TRBJ1-5 and V is TRBV5-5, with 10 bases matching TRBD1. Trimming at V came to 0 bases and at J to 6 bases, leaving 3 bases not matched to a gene. The CDR3 covers 15 residues. Germline V gene data show CDR1 as SGHKS and CDR2 as YYEKEE (reference sequence). The chain's CDR3 is CASSLGGQGFQPQHF. Written as DNA, the CDR3 is TGTGCCAGCAGCTTGGGGGGACAGGGGTTTCAGCCCCAGCATTTT.

The chain is built from TRBV4-1 and TRBJ1-5, with TRBD1 identical over 7 bases. Per the germline V gene, CDR1 is MGHRA and CDR2 is YSYEKL. V was clipped by 0 bases and J by 0 bases; unmatched bases: 5. The CDR3 runs 17 residues. The CDR3 region has the DNA TGCGCCAGCAGCCAAGATTGGGCAGGGGGTAGCAATCAGCCCCAGCATTTT. The encoded protein is CASSQDWAGGSNQPQHF.

The rearrangement joins TRBV5-4 to TRBJ1-2; D is possibly TRBD1 (6 bases). V gave up 5 bases and J gave up 6 bases, with 14 bases separating them. This CDR3 contains 13 residues. In germline, CDR1 is SGHNT, CDR2 YYREEE (reference sequence). The CDR3 reads CASSPQGQHGYTF. The CDR3 bases are TGTGCCAGCAGTCCACAGGGACAACATGGCTACACCTTC. Full variable domain (rest looked up from reference TRBV5-4 and TRBJ1-2): ETGVTQSPTHLIKTRGQQVTLRCSSQSGHNTVSWYQQALGQGPQFIFQYYREEENGRGNFPPRFSGLQFPNYSSELNVNALELDDSALYLCASSPQGQHGYTFGSGTRLTVV.

The V gene is TRBV20-1, the J gene TRBJ2-7; D unresolved. The V and J ends lost 5 bases and 4 bases respectively, with 9 bases between them. Germline V CDR1 and CDR2: DFQATT, SNEGSKA (reference sequence). This CDR3 is built from 11 residues. The CDR3 reads CSAPWLYEQYF. The CDR3 nucleotides read TGCAGTGCTCCCTGGTTATACGAGCAGTACTTC.